This TCR beta chain was retrieved from a study of T cells after yellow fever vaccination. Notes on the study in general: Some clonotypes, a small share, were shared between CD4 and CD8 compartments. Clones that expanded after primary vaccination mostly reappeared after the booster (96% CD4, about 89% CD8).

Template-switching 5'RACE yielded the TCR cDNA; a universal primer site and UMIs were added in the process. TCRdb used MiXCR to reprocess the 5' RACE reads, holding one entry per CDR3 protein. The sample holds about 240,000 distinct CDR3 sequences, less than 9% seen once. On this clonotype itself: Its antigen is as yet unknown.

The CDR3 spans 15 residues. Trimming shortened V by 1 base and J by 7 bases, and 19 bases separated the two germline ends. The germline V gene has CDR1 DFQATT and CDR2 SNEGSKA (reference sequence). This receptor was obtained from a man aged 25 to 40 who received the YFV17D yellow fever vaccine. Sequencing used CD4+ T cells sorted from PBMCs, obtained 15 days after the yellow fever booster vaccination. The V and J genes are TRBV20-1 and TRBJ1-2; perhaps TRBD1 as D (5 bases). The CDR3 coding sequence is TGCAGTGCTAGAGTGGGGCCGGACCAGGGAGCTGGCTACACCTTC. Translating gives CSARVGPDQGAGYTF.